These 32 T cell receptor beta chains were sequenced from one sample in a study of metastatic and nonmetastatic thyroid tumors (dated by TCRdb to 2020 to 2022). Libraries were prepared through PCR. Sequencing relied on an Illumina HiSeq 4000. TCRdb applied fastp at Q25 and MiXCR to the public reads, then kept only in-frame beta chains. The table for this sample lists about 92,000 clones; under 15% of them were counted only once. The biggest ten clones account for roughly 3.6% of the sample. No patient had received any treatment before thyroid surgery. Input material: blood. The source of these receptors is a female donor with papillary thyroid cancer or a benign thyroid nodule (not recorded which). Some clones in this sample may be carry-over from other donors' samples.

This clone was seen many times. The chain joins TRBV4-1 to TRBJ1-5; D call uncertain. This CDR3 has 14 amino acids. V was cut by 1 base and J by 5 bases, with 9 bases left in between. Germline-derived CDR1 and CDR2 are MGHRA and YSYEKL. The CDR3 bases are TGCGCCAGCAGCCAAGTAGGCTACGATCAGCCCCAGCATTTT. Encoded protein: CASSQVGYDQPQHF.

This rearrangement joins TRBV14 to TRBJ2-4, with TRBD1 as a possible D gene (6 bases). The CDR3 is 16 amino acids. V lost 2 bases, J lost 5 bases, and 16 bases lay in between. Germline-derived CDR1 and CDR2 are SGHDN and FVKESK. The CDR3 DNA reads TGTGCCAGCAGCCAATACACAACAGGGACCCAAAACATTCAGTACTTC. Its translation: CASSQYTTGTQNIQYF.

This clone was detected many times. The V call is TRBV9, the J call TRBJ2-2, with 9 bases fitting TRBD2. Germline CDR1 and CDR2: SGDLS and YYNGEE. J was trimmed by 4 bases and V by 6 bases; bases with no gene match: 7. The CDR3 has 15 amino acids. The CDR3 nucleotides are TGTGCCAGCAACTTAGCGGGGGCACCCACCGGGGAGCTGTTTTTT. Translation: CASNLAGAPTGELFF.

V is TRBV5-5 and J is TRBJ1-2, with a tentative D call TRBD1 (6 bases). The CDR3 has 15 amino acids. The V end lost 0 bases, the J end lost 3 bases, and 12 bases lay between the germline ends. The germline V gene has CDR1 SGHKS and CDR2 YYEKEE (reference sequence). CDR3 residues: CASSLGDTFHYGYTF. Here the CDR3 DNA reads TGTGCCAGCAGCTTGGGGGACACTTTTCACTATGGCTACACCTTC.

This clone was seen at least ten times. This CDR3 is CASSLGQINGYTF. In DNA, the CDR3 is TGTGCCAGCAGCTTGGGTCAGATAAATGGCTACACCTTC. The gene calls are TRBV5-6 and TRBJ1-2; D unclear. The CDR3 runs to 13 residues. CDR1 is SGHDT, CDR2 YYEEEE, per germline. The germline V and J ends were trimmed by 0 bases and 6 bases, with 9 bases remaining between them.

Concerning this clone itself: A much larger clone lies a single base off, so this may be a read error. This chain uses TRBV4-2 with TRBJ2-5, with no clear D. The V end lost 5 bases, the J end lost 4 bases, and 20 bases lay between the germline ends. Per germline, CDR1 LGHNA and CDR2 YNFKEQ. The length of the CDR3 is 16 residues. CDR3 in DNA: TGTGCCAGCAGCGCTTCTGAGGCCCCCGTCCTAGAGACCCAGTACTTC. It codes for CASSASEAPVLETQYF.

This clone was picked up many times. The chain joins TRBV18 to TRBJ2-3; D gene unclear. This CDR3 is 12 amino acids long. The ends were cut back, 2 bases at V and 6 bases at J, with 6 bases in the middle. Germline V CDR1 and CDR2: KGHSH, LQKENI. The CDR3 sequence: CASSPGWDTQYF. CDR3 in DNA: TGTGCCAGCTCACCAGGGTGGGATACGCAGTATTTT. Together with reference TRBV18 and TRBJ2-3, the CDR3 gives the full variable domain: NAGVMQNPRHLVRRRGQEARLRCSPMKGHSHVYWYRQLPEEGLKFMVYLQKENIIDESGMPKERFSAEFPKEGPSILRIQQVVRGDSAAYFCASSPGWDTQYFGPGTRLTVL.

This clone was seen a few times. The V call is TRBV19, the J call TRBJ2-2; maybe TRBD2 (5 bases). CDR1 is LNHDA, CDR2 SQIVND, per germline (reference sequence). V was cut by 1 base and J by 17 bases, with 17 bases left in between. CDR3 length equals 13 residues. In nucleotides, the CDR3 is TGTGCCAGTAGTATAGGGGCTACCGGGGAGCCTTTTTTT. Its protein product is CASSIGATGEPFF.

This clone has at least ten counts. The chain has TRBV12-3 or TRBV12-4 and TRBJ1-4; 10 positions agree with TRBD1. The CDR3 length is 15 residues. J was trimmed by 1 base and V by 10 bases; bases with no gene match: 6. The CDR3 nucleotides are TGTGCCACAGGGACAGGGGCGGGAACTAATGAAAAACTGTTTTTT. As protein: CATGTGAGTNEKLFF.

The sample holds many counts of this clone. The chain combines TRBV5-1 with TRBJ1-3; no definite D call. Germline CDR1 and CDR2: SGHRS and YFSETQ. Trimming left V 0 bases short and J 4 bases short, with 8 bases between. The CDR3 covers 14 residues. DNA for the CDR3: TGCGCCAGCAGCTTGGCCGGGGAGGGAAACACCATATATTTT. Encoded protein: CASSLAGEGNTIYF. The full variable domain, rest sourced from reference TRBV5-1 and TRBJ1-3, is KAGVTQTPRYLIKTRGQQVTLSCSPISGHRSVSWYQQTPGQGLQFLFEYFSETQRNKGNFPGRFSGRQFSNSRSEMNVSTLELGDSALYLCASSLAGEGNTIYFGEGSWLTVV.

The V call is TRBV28, the J call TRBJ2-3; D is perhaps TRBD1 (6 bases). Per germline, CDR1 MDHEN and CDR2 SYDVKM. V lost 7 bases and J lost 7, with 24 bases in between. There are 16 residues in the CDR3. The CDR3 coding sequence is TGTGCCAGCACCTCCCCCGTGGGTGGGGGCATGTATACGCAGTATTTT. Its translation is CASTSPVGGGMYTQYF.

The sample holds many counts of this clone. This rearrangement joins TRBV14 to TRBJ1-5, with D perhaps matching TRBD1 (6 bases). CDR1 SGHDN and CDR2 FVKESK come from the germline V gene. With 8 bases removed from V and 0 bases from J, the gap between germline ends came to 14 bases. The CDR3 contains 15 residues. CDR3 coding DNA: TGTGCCAGCCCAGGGGCCTCCCTTAGCAATCAGCCCCAGCATTTT. Protein sequence: CASPGASLSNQPQHF.

This clone appeared a few times. It may be a read error: a sequence one base away is much more abundant. The chain combines TRBV5-1 with TRBJ1-2; 7 nucleotides match TRBD1. V lost 3 bases, J lost 4 bases, and 21 bases stayed unmatched. This CDR3 is built from 19 residues. Germline CDR1 is SGHRS and CDR2 is YFSETQ. In DNA, the CDR3 is TGCGCCAGCAGCTCTCCGTCCGGGACAGAACCAGTGGGGCCCTATGGCTACACCTTC. This encodes CASSSPSGTEPVGPYGYTF.

The chain is built from TRBV5-1 and TRBJ1-4, with D perhaps matching TRBD1 (5 bases). Trimming took 4 bases from V and 8 from J, leaving 12 bases between them. The CDR3 totals 13 residues. CDR1 is SGHRS, CDR2 YFSETQ, per germline. CDR3 residues: CASSLPTAEKLFF. The DNA for the CDR3 is TGCGCCAGCAGCCTCCCGACAGCCGAAAAACTGTTTTTT.

The J gene is TRBJ2-7, the V gene TRBV7-3; tentatively, D is TRBD2 (6 bases). The CDR3 extends over 13 amino acids. Trimming removed 5 bases at V and 4 bases at J, with 12 bases between. Germline values: CDR1 SGHTA, CDR2 FQGTGA. CDR3 coding DNA: TGTGCCAGCAGCCCAAACGGAGGGTACGAGCAGTACTTC. This translates into CASSPNGGYEQYF. Full variable domain (missing parts from reference TRBV7-3 and TRBJ2-7): GAGVSQTPSNKVTEKGKYVELRCDPISGHTALYWYRQSLGQGPEFLIYFQGTGAADDSGLPNDRFFAVRPEGSVSTLKIQRTERGDSAVYLCASSPNGGYEQYFGPGTRLTVT.

In this sample, this clone turned up many times. The rearrangement joins TRBV12-3 or TRBV12-4 to TRBJ1-1; D unclear. The CDR3 sequence is 11 residues long. V lost 8 bases and J 4 bases, leaving 8 bases between the germline ends. As DNA, the CDR3 is TGTGCCAGCGGTCAGACCACTGAAGCTTTCTTT. Translated, it gives CASGQTTEAFF.

This clone showed up many times. The J gene is TRBJ2-7, the V gene TRBV10-3, with 8 positions matching TRBD1. The CDR3 runs to 16 residues. The germline V gene has CDR1 ENHRY and CDR2 SYGVKD. The J segment lost 3 bases and the V segment lost 4 bases, leaving 11 bases of the junction unmatched. This chain's CDR3 is CAISASVGTGSYEQYF. DNA for the CDR3: TGTGCCATCAGTGCCTCAGTCGGGACAGGAAGCTACGAGCAGTACTTC.

This clone has at least ten counts. This chain links TRBV9 with TRBJ2-7, with D possibly matching TRBD1 (6 bases). CDR3 length: 15 residues. Germline loops: CDR1 SGDLS, CDR2 YYNGEE. The V and J ends lost 2 bases and 8 bases respectively, with 20 bases between them. CDR3 coding DNA: TGTGCCAGCAGCGTCGGGACACCCACTTACGAAAAGCAGTACTTC. Protein: CASSVGTPTYEKQYF.

This clone was picked up many times. The rearrangement uses TRBV7-3 and TRBJ2-3, with TRBD2 identical over 7 bases. The CDR3 loop spans 15 amino acids. The V segment lost 1 base and the J segment 4 bases; nucleotides outside the gene matches: 5. Germline V gives CDR1 SGHTA, CDR2 FQGTGA. The CDR3 protein is CASSLSGGGADTQYF. The CDR3 nucleotides read TGTGCCAGCAGCTTAAGCGGGGGAGGCGCAGATACGCAGTATTTT.

This clone has a handful of counts. Other DNA variants within this sample encode the same CDR3. The V call is TRBV6-6, the J call TRBJ2-7; tentatively, D is TRBD1 (5 bases). Germline V gives CDR1 MNHNY, CDR2 SVGAGI (reference sequence). The CDR3 consists of 16 residues. Trimming shortened V by 2 bases and J by 4 bases, and 18 bases separated the two germline ends. The CDR3 DNA sequence: TGTGCCAGCAGTTACACATACTGGGCAGGGCCATACGAGCAGTACTTC. It translates to CASSYTYWAGPYEQYF.

This clone has a count of ten or more. The rearrangement links TRBV7-2 to TRBJ1-2; D might be TRBD1 (5 bases). V shed 4 bases and J shed 7 bases, with 7 bases lying between them. The V gene's germline CDR1 is SGHTA and CDR2 FQGNSA. The CDR3 extends over 11 amino acids. DNA for the CDR3: TGTGCCAGCAGCTCAGGGATTGGCTACACCTTC. Its translation: CASSSGIGYTF.

This clone was counted at least ten times. This chain uses TRBV20-1 with TRBJ2-3, with D tentatively TRBD1 or TRBD2 (6 bases each). Trimming removed 3 bases from V and 2 bases from J, with 18 bases in between. Germline V lookup: CDR1 DFQATT, CDR2 SNEGSKA (reference sequence). The CDR3 runs 16 residues. In DNA, the CDR3 is TGCAGTGCTAGCGGGGGCCTACGTCCCACCACAGATACGCAGTATTTT. It translates to CSASGGLRPTTDTQYF.

There are many counts of this clone. This chain connects TRBV28 to TRBJ2-7; maybe TRBD1 (5 bases). Germline-derived CDR1 and CDR2 are MDHEN and SYDVKM. V was clipped by 4 bases and J by 6 bases, with 10 bases between them. The length of the CDR3 is 12 residues. CDR3 bases: TGTGCCAGCAGTTCAGGGTATGTCGAGCAGTACTTC. It is translated as CASSSGYVEQYF. The full variable domain, rest sourced from reference TRBV28 and TRBJ2-7, is DVKVTQSSRYLVKRTGEKVFLECVQDMDHENMFWYRQDPGLGLRLIYFSYDVKMKEKGDIPEGYSVSREKKERFSLILESASTNQTSMYLCASSSGYVEQYFGPGTRLTVT.

This clone was counted at least ten times. The chain uses TRBV2 and TRBJ2-2; possible D gene TRBD1, 6 bases. V gave up 6 bases and J gave up 2 bases, with 7 bases separating them. Germline CDR1 and CDR2: SNHLY and FYNNEI. The CDR3 totals 13 residues. Here the CDR3 reads CASRGANTGELFF. CDR3 in DNA: TGTGCCAGCAGGGGGGCCAACACCGGGGAGCTGTTTTTT.

The rearrangement joins TRBV5-4 to TRBJ2-3, with D unclear. Germline V gene lookup returns CDR1 SGHNT and CDR2 YYREEE (reference sequence). The CDR3 length is 15 residues. Trimming shortened V by 4 bases and J by 0 bases, and 12 bases separated the two germline ends. CDR3 sequence: CASSPGHGSTDTQYF. The CDR3 nucleotides read TGTGCCAGCAGCCCGGGTCACGGCAGCACAGATACGCAGTATTTT.

This clone appeared once. An end of the junction differs from the germline gene, which may be a read error. Other DNA variants within this sample encode the same CDR3. The V gene is TRBV4-1, the J gene TRBJ2-4; D is perhaps TRBD1 (6 bases). Germline V CDR1 and CDR2: MGHRA, YSYEKL. This CDR3 contains 16 residues. CDR3 DNA: TGCGCCAGCAGCCAGGGGGCATTCGGGGCCAAAAACATTCAGTACTTT. Its protein is CASSQGAFGAKNIQYF.

This clone has at least ten counts. The genes are TRBV6-5 and TRBJ1-2; D is undetermined. The CDR3 sequence is 14 residues long. Germline V gene data show CDR1 as MNHEY and CDR2 as SVGAGI. V lost 0 bases and J lost 8, with 13 bases in between. Written as DNA, the CDR3 is TGTGCCAGCAGTTACTCGAACGAGGGAGGCGGCTACACCTTC. This codes for CASSYSNEGGGYTF.

In this sample, this clone turned up many times. The genes are TRBV20-1 and TRBJ2-5, with D possibly being TRBD1 or TRBD2 (6 bases each). Germline loops: CDR1 DFQATT, CDR2 SNEGSKA (reference sequence). V dropped 5 bases and J dropped 1 base, with 14 bases sitting between them. CDR3 length equals 14 residues. The CDR3 reads CSAERGDFQETQYF. In nucleotides, the CDR3 is TGCAGTGCTGAAAGGGGGGACTTCCAAGAGACCCAGTACTTC.

This clone was seen more than once but under ten times. The chain recombines TRBV6-1 with TRBJ2-3; TRBD2 matches at 12 bases. With 7 bases clipped from V and 7 bases from J, the junction kept 9 bases outside the gene matches. Germline V gene data show CDR1 as MNHNS and CDR2 as SASEGT. This CDR3 region has 15 residues. CDR3 DNA sequence: TGTGCCAGCATCCAAACTAGCGGGGGGAGATATACGCAGTATTTT. Protein product: CASIQTSGGRYTQYF.

This clone has at least ten counts. The chain joins TRBV16 to TRBJ1-5; TRBD1 agrees at 8 bases. The V segment lost 4 bases and the J segment 0 bases; nucleotides outside the gene matches: 5. Germline V gives CDR1 KGHSY, CDR2 FQNENV. This CDR3 comprises 16 residues. CDR3 residues: CASSPGTGNSNQPQHF. The DNA of the CDR3 is TGTGCCAGCAGCCCTGGGACAGGAAATAGCAATCAGCCCCAGCATTTT.

In the case of this clone: This clone may be a read error of a much larger clone one base away. This chain uses TRBV20-1 with TRBJ2-2; TRBD1 aligns across 7 bases. The CDR3 extends over 15 amino acids. The germline V gene encodes CDR1 DFQATT and CDR2 SNEGSKA (reference sequence). After removal of 6 bases from V and 7 bases from J, the junction contained 14 bases not matched to a gene. The CDR3 sequence: CSAPLGTVGVGELFF. The DNA for the CDR3 is TGCAGTGCCCCGCTAGGGACAGTGGGGGTCGGGGAGCTGTTTTTT.

Many counts were recorded for this clone. The chain is built from TRBV27 and TRBJ2-5; no definite D call. The V and J ends lost 3 bases and 1 base respectively, with 9 bases between them. CDR1 and CDR2 (germline): MNHEY, SMNVEV (reference sequence). The CDR3 has 14 amino acids. The CDR3 DNA is TGTGCCAGCAGTTTCGTTGGGTCCCAAGAGACCCAGTACTTC. Amino acids: CASSFVGSQETQYF.